These 13 T cell receptor beta chains originate from one sample sequenced in a study of technical replicates of blood from several donors (dated by TCRdb to about 2017). Libraries came from the immunoSEQ multiplex PCR assay. TCRdb re-hosts the immuneACCESS table, in-frame sequences only. Its copies lack some clones; in the studies checked, an unresolved V gene accounts for under half of them, and the cause for the rest is not known. In all, the sample holds around 60,000 clones, and more than 85% of those were seen once. 4.3% of the sample comes from the top ten. Sequenced sample: PBMCs. The receptors derive from a human donor in good health. Some clones in this sample may be carry-over from other donors' samples.

This clone came up a few times. The chain couples TRBV9 to TRBJ2-6; 8 bases align to TRBD1. The junction had 8 bases not matched to a gene; V was cut back by 3 bases and J by 3 bases. The length of the CDR3 is 17 residues. Germline V gene lookup returns CDR1 SGDLS and CDR2 YYNGEE. CDR3 in DNA: TGTGCCAGCAGCGGCTTCCAGGGGGCGGGTGGGGCCAACGTCCTGACTTTC. Translated: CASSGFQGAGGANVLTF.

The CDR3 DNA sequence: TGTGCCAGCAGTGAAGCGGCGGACTTTGGCTACACCTTC. Translating gives CASSEAADFGYTF. The J gene is TRBJ1-2, the V gene TRBV2; D unresolved. V was cut by 0 bases and J by 7 bases, with 9 bases left in between. Germline V gene lookup returns CDR1 SNHLY and CDR2 FYNNEI. This CDR3 is built from 13 residues.

V is TRBV2 and J is TRBJ1-3; D might be TRBD1 (5 bases). Per the germline V gene, CDR1 is SNHLY and CDR2 is FYNNEI. V lost 0 bases, J lost 2 bases, and 11 bases lay in between. This CDR3 is built from 16 residues. CDR3 bases: TGTGCCAGCAGTGAAGCGAGGGGAGGAGCTGGAAACACCATATATTTT. Amino acids: CASSEARGGAGNTIYF.

V usage is TRBV19 and J usage is TRBJ1-1, with D possibly matching TRBD1 (6 bases). There are 11 residues in the CDR3. CDR1 and CDR2 from the germline V gene are LNHDA and SQIVND (reference sequence). Trimming removed 11 bases at V and 6 bases at J, with 13 bases between. Here the CDR3 reads CASGVGSEAFF. Written as DNA, the CDR3 is TGTGCCTCAGGGGTCGGGTCTGAAGCTTTCTTT.

The rearrangement uses TRBV27 and TRBJ1-2, with a weak D call TRBD1 (5 bases). This CDR3 region has 14 residues. Trimming took 3 bases from V and 0 from J, leaving 8 bases between them. Germline loops: CDR1 MNHEY, CDR2 SMNVEV (reference sequence). CDR3 region: CASSFQGPNYGYTF. CDR3 DNA sequence: TGTGCCAGCAGTTTCCAGGGTCCTAACTATGGCTACACCTTC.

The chain uses TRBV30 and TRBJ2-1, with 11 bases that match TRBD2. The CDR3 contains 13 residues. After removal of 8 bases from V and 1 base from J, the junction contained 1 base not matched to a gene. Germline CDR1 GTSNPN, CDR2 SVGIG (reference sequence). CDR3: CAGTSGSYNEQFF. CDR3 sequence (DNA): TGTGCCGGGACTAGCGGTTCCTACAATGAGCAGTTCTTC.

CDR3 sequence (DNA): TGTGCCACCTCAAATAGGGGGGCGGGAGAAACAGATACGCAGTATTTT. This gives the protein CATSNRGAGETDTQYF. This rearrangement joins TRBV11-2 to TRBJ2-3, with a weak D call TRBD2 (7 bases). The CDR3 has 16 amino acids. V lost 10 bases, J lost 3 bases, and 23 bases lay in between. Per the germline V gene, CDR1 is SGHAT and CDR2 is FQNNGV.

J is TRBJ1-5 and V is TRBV2; D possibly corresponds to TRBD1 (6 bases). The germline V and J ends were trimmed by 6 bases and 6 bases, with 27 bases remaining between them. Per the germline V gene, CDR1 is SNHLY and CDR2 is FYNNEI. The CDR3 is made up of 18 amino acids. The CDR3 is CASSTYGGQPLGSQPQHF. CDR3 DNA: TGTGCCAGCAGCACCTACGGCGGACAGCCGCTAGGTTCTCAGCCCCAGCATTTT. The complete variable domain, with remaining parts taken from reference TRBV2 and TRBJ1-5, reads EPEVTQTPSHQVTQMGQEVILRCVPISNHLYFYWYRQILGQKVEFLVSFYNNEISEKSEIFDDQFSVERPDGSNFTLKIRSTKLEDSAMYFCASSTYGGQPLGSQPQHFGDGTRLSIL.

This clone was counted between two and nine times. The chain recombines TRBV5-1 with TRBJ2-5; the match to TRBD2 covers 12 bases. Germline CDR1 reads SGHRS; CDR2 reads YFSETQ. This CDR3 region has 19 residues. V trimming: 0 bases; J trimming: 2 bases; junction bases outside the gene matches: 11. CDR3 in DNA: TGCGCCAGCAGCTTGGGAGCTAGCGGGGGGGCACTAGGTCAAGAGACCCAGTACTTC. Protein product: CASSLGASGGALGQETQYF.

The V and J genes are TRBV30 and TRBJ2-3; D gene unclear. CDR1 and CDR2 from the germline V gene are GTSNPN and SVGIG (reference sequence). The germline V and J ends were trimmed by 4 bases and 3 bases, with 11 bases remaining between them. The CDR3 sequence is 13 residues long. The CDR3, as DNA: TGTGCCTGGAACCGGGTCAAAACAGATACGCAGTATTTT. As protein: CAWNRVKTDTQYF.

This clone was observed a single time. The V gene is TRBV7-2, the J gene TRBJ2-1, with 8 positions matching TRBD2. The CDR3 runs 15 residues. Per the germline V gene, CDR1 is SGHTA and CDR2 is FQGNSA. The trim removed 2 bases at V and 4 bases at J, leaving 4 bases unmatched. CDR3 in DNA: TGTGCCAGCAGCTTATCGCGGGGGGAATACAATGAGCAGTTCTTC. Amino acids: CASSLSRGEYNEQFF.

The J gene is TRBJ2-7, the V gene TRBV5-1, with 10 bases matching TRBD2. The CDR3 has 16 amino acids. Trimming took 4 bases from V and 2 from J; bases not matched to a gene: 9. CDR1 is SGHRS and CDR2 is YFSETQ in the germline V gene. For the CDR3, the DNA is TGCGCCAGCAGCCTTGACGAGCGGGGGGGCACCTACGAGCAGTACTTC. This codes for CASSLDERGGTYEQYF.

The rearrangement links TRBV18 to TRBJ2-5; 15 bases agree with TRBD2. V lost 3 bases to trimming and J lost 4 bases; unmatched junction nucleotides: 9. This CDR3 is 18 amino acids long. CDR1 and CDR2 (germline): KGHSH, LQKENI. As DNA, the CDR3 is TGTGCCAGCTCACCGGGACTAGCGGGAGGAAGTTTGTCAGAGACCCAGTACTTC. This sequence encodes CASSPGLAGGSLSETQYF.